The 10 T cell receptor beta chains below come from one sample, sequenced in a study of T cells in women clearing cervical HPV infection. Data came from immunoSEQ multiplex PCR; TCRdb stores just in-frame clones and leaves some out. This sample's clone table lists tens of thousands of clones. Sequencing was carried out using blood buffy coat. The receptors were sampled from a woman between 18 and 75 years old with a cervical HPV16 infection that either progressed to CIN3+ or cleared (not recorded which).

For this clone: From the germline J gene comes the end of the CDR3, since the read stops 3 residues before it. The chain recombines TRBV7-6 with TRBJ2-2; 7 bases align to TRBD2. This CDR3 has 17 residues. J was trimmed by 3 bases and V by 5 bases; bases with no gene match: 12. Germline V gene lookup returns CDR1 SGHVS and CDR2 FNYEAQ. The sequenced CDR3 bases are TGTGCCAGCAGCGGACGGAAGCGGGATTGGGACACCGGGGAG. This sequence encodes CASSGRKRDWDTGE. The full CDR3 reads CASSGRKRDWDTGELFF.

Remarks on this clone: Read data end 3 residues before the CDR3 end; the end is taken from the germline J gene. This chain connects TRBV19 to TRBJ2-1; 7 bases align to TRBD1. This CDR3 spans 14 amino acids. The V and J ends lost 10 bases and 5 bases, in that order; junction bases with no gene match: 11. Looked up from germline, CDR1 is LNHDA and CDR2 is SQIVND (reference sequence). The CDR3 sequence is CATSTGKYHNEQFF. The sequenced part of the CDR3 DNA is TGTGCCACCTCGACAGGGAAGTACCACAATGAG.

Worth noting for this clone: The read gets to within 3 residues of the CDR3 end, and the germline J gene fills in the rest. The V gene is TRBV18, the J gene TRBJ1-2, with a possible D match to TRBD1 (5 bases). Trimming pared 3 bases from V and 0 bases from J, leaving 8 bases between. Germline-derived CDR1 and CDR2 are KGHSH and LQKENI. The CDR3 runs to 14 residues. CDR3 DNA, as far as it was read: TGTGCCAGCTCACCGACAGTCTCTAACTATGGC. Protein product: CASSPTVSNYG. In full, the CDR3 reads CASSPTVSNYGYTF.

In regard to this clone: The CDR3 end falls 3 residues outside the read, so it is completed with the germline J gene. The rearrangement links TRBV7-2 to TRBJ2-1, with unresolved D. Germline lookup yields CDR1 SGHTA and CDR2 FQGNSA. This CDR3 comprises 14 residues. The V and J ends lost 1 base and 8 bases respectively, with 12 bases between them. The CDR3 loop reads CASSLEAESDEQFF. The CDR3 DNA, read in part, is TGTGCCAGCAGCTTAGAGGCGGAATCCGATGAG. The whole variable domain, filled in from reference TRBV7-2 and TRBJ2-1, reads GAGVSQSPSNKVTEKGKDVELRCDPISGHTALYWYRQSLGQGLEFLIYFQGNSAPDKSGLPSDRFSAERTGGSVSTLTIQRTQQEDSAVYLCASSLEAESDEQFFGPGTRLTVL.

For this clone: The read halts 3 residues ahead of the CDR3 end, with the missing end drawn from the germline J gene. The genes are TRBV5-1 and TRBJ2-7, with 7 bases fitting TRBD1. The CDR3 extends over 15 amino acids. Germline V gene sequence: CDR1 SGHRS, CDR2 YFSETQ. The junction had 9 bases not matched to a gene; V was cut back by 0 bases and J by 6 bases. The CDR3 protein is CASSLDSGTVPEQYF. The part of the CDR3 DNA that was read is TGCGCCAGCAGCTTGGATTCAGGGACAGTTCCCGAG. The full variable domain, in which reference TRBV5-1 and TRBJ2-7 provide the parts outside the CDR3, is KAGVTQTPRYLIKTRGQQVTLSCSPISGHRSVSWYQQTPGQGLQFLFEYFSETQRNKGNFPGRFSGRQFSNSRSEMNVSTLELGDSALYLCASSLDSGTVPEQYFGPGTRLTVT.

This clone shows up as medium-sized (0.01 to 0.1%) by frequency. The DNA ends 3 residues before the CDR3 does, and the rest of the CDR3 is filled in from the germline J gene. The genes are TRBV20-1 and TRBJ2-3; 9 positions agree with TRBD2. The CDR3 extends over 15 amino acids. The V gene end was trimmed by 5 bases and the J gene end by 0 bases; junction bases not matched to a gene: 6. CDR1 and CDR2 (germline): DFQATT, SNEGSKA (reference sequence). This chain's CDR3 is CSAPSSGVSTDTQYF. The sequenced CDR3 bases are TGCAGTGCTCCGTCTAGCGGGGTTAGCACAGATACG.

The CDR3 loop is CSARDQNRPYNEQFF. The sequenced CDR3 bases are TGCAGTGCTAGAGATCAGAACAGACCGTACAATGAG. This chain connects TRBV20-1 to TRBJ2-1; no clear D. The DNA ends 3 residues before the CDR3 does, and the rest of the CDR3 is filled in from the germline J gene. The germline V and J ends were trimmed by 0 bases and 4 bases, with 13 bases remaining between them. Germline assignment: CDR1 DFQATT and CDR2 SNEGSKA (reference sequence). The CDR3 length is 15 residues.

Note on this clone: With the read ending 3 residues before the CDR3 end, the germline J gene is used to fill in that end. The chain carries TRBV4-1 and TRBJ1-2, with D possibly being TRBD1 (5 bases). CDR3 length equals 15 residues. CDR1 and CDR2 (germline): MGHRA, YSYEKL. CDR3 protein: CASSQDLEGLGGYTF. The CDR3 DNA, read in part, is TGCGCCAGCAGCCAAGATCTGGAGGGGTTGGGCGGC.

In regard to this clone: The missing CDR3 end, 3 residues past where the read stops, is filled in from the germline J gene. The J gene is TRBJ1-2, the V gene TRBV30, with a weak D call TRBD1 (6 bases). V lost 1 base to trimming and J lost 4 bases, with 10 bases between them. The CDR3 is made up of 13 amino acids. Germline V CDR1 and CDR2: GTSNPN, SVGIG (reference sequence). The DNA read from the CDR3 is TGTGCCTGGAGTGACAGGGTTCGCTATGGC. It codes for CAWSDRVRYG. The full CDR3 is CAWSDRVRYGYTF.

About this clone itself: The sequenced fragment ends 3 residues before the CDR3 boundary, so the rest is inferred from the germline J gene. This sequence joins TRBV19 and TRBJ1-5; D gene ambiguous. Germline lookup yields CDR1 LNHDA and CDR2 SQIVND (reference sequence). This CDR3 contains 14 residues. The V gene lost 2 bases and the J gene lost 0 bases, with 5 bases spanning the gap. Incomplete CDR3 DNA: TGTGCCAGTAGTATAACAAGTAGCAATCAGCCC. Protein: CASSITSSNQP. The full CDR3 reads CASSITSSNQPQHF.